Presented here are 11 T cell receptor beta chains from one specimen sequenced in a study of blood T cell repertoires in COVID-19. The method was immunoSEQ multiplex PCR; TCRdb's version includes in-frame clones alone and lacks a portion of them. The repertoire holds about 160,000 clones, with roughly nine tenths as singletons. Sequenced: peripheral blood. The source is a woman aged 70-85 years with acute or convalescent COVID-19.

The V and J genes are TRBV4-1 and TRBJ1-3; D ambiguous. Per the germline V gene, CDR1 is MGHRA and CDR2 is YSYEKL. V was cut by 6 bases and J by 0 bases, with 9 bases left in between. The CDR3 has 14 residues. The chain's CDR3 is CASRSASSGNTIYF. CDR3 DNA: TGCGCCAGCAGAAGCGCTAGCTCTGGAAACACCATATATTTT.

The chain combines TRBV18 with TRBJ1-4; 7 positions match TRBD1. CDR1 is KGHSH and CDR2 is LQKENI in the germline V gene. Losses at the gene ends were 6 bases for V and 7 bases for J; bases not matched to a gene: 11. This CDR3 is built from 15 residues. The CDR3 sequence is CASSVSKGAGEKLFF. The DNA of the CDR3 is TGTGCCAGCTCCGTATCAAAGGGGGCAGGTGAAAAACTGTTTTTT.

The V call is TRBV5-1, the J call TRBJ2-7, with a tentative D call TRBD1 (5 bases). CDR3 length: 15 residues. V was trimmed by 0 bases and J by 5 bases, leaving 15 bases between them. Germline V gives CDR1 SGHRS, CDR2 YFSETQ. The CDR3 DNA reads TGCGCCAGCAGCTTGGAGACAGTTGTCGTGCACGAGCAGTACTTC. As protein: CASSLETVVVHEQYF.

V usage is TRBV2 and J usage is TRBJ1-5; TRBD1 is a possible D gene (6 bases). V was trimmed by 0 bases and J by 6 bases, leaving 12 bases between them. CDR1 and CDR2 (germline): SNHLY, FYNNEI. The CDR3 is 15 residues long. CDR3: CASSEAVTGFQPQHF. The CDR3 DNA reads as TGTGCCAGCAGTGAAGCAGTAACAGGGTTTCAGCCCCAGCATTTT. Based on the CDR3 plus reference TRBV2 and TRBJ1-5, the full variable domain is EPEVTQTPSHQVTQMGQEVILRCVPISNHLYFYWYRQILGQKVEFLVSFYNNEISEKSEIFDDQFSVERPDGSNFTLKIRSTKLEDSAMYFCASSEAVTGFQPQHFGDGTRLSIL.

The rearrangement uses TRBV19 and TRBJ2-2, with TRBD1 matching over 7 bases. With V trimmed by 6 bases and J by 0 bases, 4 bases remained unmatched. Per the germline V gene, CDR1 is LNHDA and CDR2 is SQIVND (reference sequence). This CDR3 has 15 amino acids. The CDR3 nucleotides read TGTGCCAGTAGGGGACAGTCCGCGAACACCGGGGAGCTGTTTTTT. Its protein product is CASRGQSANTGELFF.

The chain recombines TRBV7-3 with TRBJ2-1; 8 nucleotides line up with TRBD1. After removal of 2 bases from V and 6 bases from J, the junction contained 6 bases not matched to a gene. CDR3 size: 15 residues. Germline-derived CDR1 and CDR2 are SGHTA and FQGTGA. Here the CDR3 reads CASSLRQGAGNEQFF. The DNA of the CDR3 is TGTGCCAGCAGCTTACGCCAGGGGGCTGGCAATGAGCAGTTCTTC.

V usage is TRBV11-2 and J usage is TRBJ2-2; D is unclear. The CDR3 totals 13 residues. The germline V gene has CDR1 SGHAT and CDR2 FQNNGV. The V end lost 4 bases, the J end lost 1 base, and 4 bases lay between the germline ends. CDR3 loop: CASSSWNTGELFF. CDR3 DNA: TGTGCCAGCAGCTCTTGGAACACCGGGGAGCTGTTTTTT.

The rearrangement uses TRBV11-2 and TRBJ2-1; TRBD2 matches at 7 bases. The CDR3 runs 19 residues. CDR1 SGHAT and CDR2 FQNNGV come from the germline V gene. V gave up 2 bases and J gave up 0 bases; unmatched junction bases: 13. This CDR3 is CASSLISVAGVRSYNEQFF. CDR3 DNA: TGTGCCAGCAGCTTAATCAGCGTCGCGGGAGTCCGCTCCTACAATGAGCAGTTCTTC.

V is TRBV10-3 and J is TRBJ2-2; 7 bases are shared with TRBD1. Unmatched junction bases numbered 7, after V lost 10 bases and J lost 2 bases. Per the germline V gene, CDR1 is ENHRY and CDR2 is SYGVKD. The CDR3 covers 14 residues. The CDR3 spells CATRGTVNTGELFF. CDR3 bases: TGTGCCACCAGGGGGACAGTAAACACCGGGGAGCTGTTTTTT.

V and J are TRBV20-1 and TRBJ2-3; the match to TRBD2 covers 11 bases. In germline, CDR1 is DFQATT, CDR2 SNEGSKA (reference sequence). J was trimmed by 6 bases and V by 3 bases; bases with no gene match: 5. The CDR3 sequence is 14 residues long. DNA for the CDR3: TGCAGTGCTAGTGACACTAGCGGGGGTGATACGCAGTATTTT. It codes for CSASDTSGGDTQYF.

In this sample, this clone turned up many times. This chain uses TRBV5-1 with TRBJ2-1, with a tentative D call TRBD2 (5 bases). The CDR3 has 17 residues. Germline V gene data show CDR1 as SGHRS and CDR2 as YFSETQ. V dropped 4 bases and J dropped 0 bases, with 17 bases sitting between them. CDR3 coding DNA: TGCGCCAGCAGCCAATCGGGGAAAGCAAGCTCCTACAATGAGCAGTTCTTC. This sequence encodes CASSQSGKASSYNEQFF.